This paragraph reports one T cell receptor (beta chain). In this sample, this clone turned up once. The specificity of this receptor is unknown. No base quality values were provided; no much bigger clone lies one nucleotide off. This sample stems from a study of control samples from healthy donors and cancer patients (dated by TCRdb to about 2020). The method was the immunoSEQ multiplex PCR assay. As stored in TCRdb, this immuneACCESS dataset retains in-frame rearrangements with V and J assigned. A fraction of the clones does not appear; measured against another copy, unresolved V genes explain less than half of the discrepancy, and the remainder lacks a known reason. The sample table shows approximately 170,000 clones, and approximately 94% are seen once. The ten largest make up about 1.4% of the sample. Spanning cysteine to phenylalanine, the CDR3 consists of 12 amino acids. Only the CDR3 part of the read is kept: 36 bases, read in frame from the first base. From the germline V gene, CDR1 is SGHTA and CDR2 is FQGNSA. V loses 6 bases, J loses 6 bases, and the germline ends lie 9 bases apart.

Sequencing input: blood. The receptor's source is a man younger than 40 in good health. Here the chain combines TRBV7-2 and TRBJ2-1, with TRBD2 perhaps the D gene, on 5 matching bases. DNA sequence: TGTGCCAGCAGAAGTGGGAGCAATGAGCAGTTCTTC. Translated, it gives CASRSGSNEQFF.